Sequencing of this T cell receptor beta chain was carried out in a study of OX40 agonist ivuxolimab in advanced cancers. As for the study more broadly: Ivuxolimab was an agonistic, fully human IgG2 monoclonal antibody directed against OX40 (CD134), a costimulatory receptor. Intravenous ivuxolimab was administered to patients every 2 weeks at six dose levels: 0.01, 0.1, 0.3, 1.5, 3 and 10 mg/kg. Of the 50 or so patients in dose escalation, 19 had hepatocellular carcinoma, about 15 had melanoma, 9 had renal cell carcinoma and 9 had head and neck cancer. The dose-escalation cohort was about 86% male with a mean age of about 58 years, ranging from roughly 23 to 85. Prior anti-PD-1, anti-PD-L1 or anti-CTLA-4 therapy was permitted, and checkpoint inhibitors had been received by about 37% of dose-escalation patients. Partial responses occurred in three dose-escalation patients: two with cutaneous melanoma and one with hepatocellular carcinoma. The purpose of peripheral TCRbeta sequencing was to test whether ivuxolimab changed TCR sequence diversity and led to clonal T-cell expansion. The paper reports the monotherapy dose-escalation portion (N = 52 patients) of the phase I ivuxolimab trial.

The trial excluded patients who had a history of autoimmune disease or who were on systemic immunosuppression. Peripheral blood for TCR sequencing was collected from all dose cohorts at baseline, on cycle 4 day 1, and on cycle 7 day 1. Samples were obtained from an open-label, multicenter, first-in-human phase I dose-escalation trial of ivuxolimab. Adults with locally advanced or metastatic melanoma, renal cell carcinoma, hepatocellular carcinoma or head and neck squamous cell carcinoma were enrolled in the trial. CD4+ and CD8+ T cells were sorted separately from peripheral blood before TCR sequencing. As for this clone: Its antigen target is currently unknown. No base qualities exist here, and no much larger clone lies one base off it.

Genomic DNA was extracted from sorted cells for sequencing of the TCRbeta CDR3 region. The immunoSEQ Assay was used to sequence the TCRbeta CDR3 regions. The source is immuneACCESS, and TCRdb retained only in-frame sequences with V and J called. Part of the clones is not carried over; for the studies checked, unresolved V genes explain less than half of this, and the remainder is unexplained. Across this sample there are under 90,000 clones, with approximately 90% seen only once. In total, the top ten clones hold just under 1% of the sample. CDR1 SQVTM and CDR2 ANQGSEA were looked up in the germline V gene. The CDR3 has 13 amino acids, counting the end cysteine and phenylalanine. Only the CDR3 portion is preserved as DNA: 39 bases, with reading frame beginning at the first base. A distance of 14 bases separates the germline ends of V and J, which lose 5 bases and 4 bases respectively. Points the paper makes about the study in general: Antigen specificity was not determined for the clonally expanded peripheral T cells. In the 0.1-3.0 mg/kg groups, partial responders were among the patients with the lowest normalized peripheral clonal expansion, particularly in CD8+ T cells. After ivuxolimab, expanded clones were on average more numerous among CD8+ T cells than among CD4+ T cells. Low levels of normalized T-cell clonal expansion were also seen in some patients who did not respond. Clonal expansion of both CD4+ and CD8+ blood T cells was observed from baseline to week 6 at doses 0.1 to 3.0 mg/kg.

This receptor was identified in an adult with an advanced solid tumor such as melanoma, head and neck, liver or kidney cancer. The chain is made from TRBV29-1 and TRBJ1-2; TRBD1 is possibly the D segment (5 matching bases). This sample comprised CD4+ or CD8+ T cells sorted from blood, obtained in a trial of the OX40 agonist ivuxolimab. The CDR3 loop reads CSVPWDGVYGYTF. Here is the DNA: TGCAGCGTTCCTTGGGACGGTGTCTATGGCTACACCTTC.